Listed below are T cell receptor beta chains from one sample, sequenced in a study of PD-L1 blockade in urothelial cancer. The method was immunoSEQ multiplex PCR; TCRdb's version includes in-frame clones alone and lacks a portion of them. The repertoire consists of 75,000 to 95,000 clones, with roughly 90% occurring once and the leading ten covering around 10%. The source material was PBMCs, sampled around atezolizumab (anti-PD-L1) treatment. These receptors came from a man aged 60-69 years with urothelial cancer. Each CDR3 is given with its conserved first and last residue. A D gene is named only where the DNA matches it firmly. Not every row has a clone size; where given, it reads once, few, many or a size class.

>NA|TRBJ2-1|TRBV4-3|NA
TGCGCCAGCAGCCAAGATTGGGGGCCCAACAATGAGCAGTTCTTC
CASSQDWGPNNEQFF
>TRBD1|TRBJ1-2|TRBV29-1|NA
TGCAGCGTTGAGCCGGGACAGGGATATGGCTACACCTTC
CSVEPGQGYGYTF
>NA|TRBJ2-5|TRBV7-2|NA
TGTGCCAGCAGCTTAGCGTGGGGGAGGCCTTACCAAGAGACCCAGTACTTC
CASSLAWGRPYQETQYF
>TRBD1|TRBJ2-5|TRBV29-1|NA
TGCAGCGGGGGACAGGGGGAACGGGAGACCCAGTACTTC
CSGGQGERETQYF
>NA|TRBJ1-2|TRBV4-2|NA
TGTGCCAGCAGCCAAGATGAGCGTCGGCCATATGGCTACACCTTC
CASSQDERRPYGYTF
>NA|TRBJ1-2|TRBV6-5|NA
TGTGCCAGCAGCCCCGGGATTCCGGAATTTAGTGGCTACACCTTC
CASSPGIPEFSGYTF
>TRBD2|TRBJ2-5|TRBV29-1|NA
TGCAGCGCTTATAAAACCGGGACTAGCGGGGAGACCCAGTACTTC
CSAYKTGTSGETQYF
>NA|TRBJ2-5|TRBV4-3|once
TGCGCCAGCAGCCAAGATGGCCGTGGTAATCGGGCCCCCGGGGAAGAGACCCAGTACTTC
CASSQDGRGNRAPGEETQYF
>TRBD1|TRBJ1-2|TRBV10-1|NA
TGCGCCAGCAGTCCATACAGGGGAAACTATGGCTACACCTTC
CASSPYRGNYGYTF
>TRBD2|TRBJ2-5|TRBV7-2|NA
TGTGCCAGCAGCCTGACGTTTGAGCGGGGGATTAGGGAGACCCAGTACTTC
CASSLTFERGIRETQYF
>TRBD2|TRBJ2-3|TRBV13|NA
TGTGCCAGCAGCAAAGGGACTAGCGGGGGGGAGAGCACAGATACGCAGTATTTT
CASSKGTSGGESTDTQYF
>TRBD1|TRBJ2-7|TRBV18|NA
TGTGCCAGCTCACCAGGACAGGGGAACGACGAGCAGTACTTC
CASSPGQGNDEQYF
>NA|TRBJ1-1|TRBV7-3|once
TGTGCCAGCGGCGGGAGGGTGAACACTGAAGCTTTCTTT
CASGGRVNTEAFF
>NA|TRBJ2-5|TRBV7-6|NA
TGTGCCAGCAGCCCCTCGCCTACGGAGACCCAGTACTTC
CASSPSPTETQYF
>TRBD2|TRBJ2-1|TRBV7-3|NA
TGTGCCAGCAGCACAACTAGCGGGAGCTACAATGAGCAGTTCTTC
CASSTTSGSYNEQFF
>NA|TRBJ1-1|TRBV6-5|NA
TGTGCCAGCAGTTACTCGAGGGAGCGGGACACTGAAGCTTTCTTT
CASSYSRERDTEAFF
>NA|TRBJ2-7|TRBV5-1|NA
TGCGCCAGCAGCTTGGTAGCCTACGAGCAGTACTTC
CASSLVAYEQYF
>TRBD1|TRBJ1-1|TRBV5-1|NA
TGCGCCAGCAGCCAGGGACAGATGAACACTGAAGCTTTCTTT
CASSQGQMNTEAFF
>TRBD1|TRBJ1-2|TRBV28|NA
TGTGCCAGCAGTGCCGGACAGGGGAACTATGGCTACACCTTC
CASSAGQGNYGYTF
>TRBD1|TRBJ2-3|TRBV7-8|NA
TGTGCCAGCAGCCCCCGACAGGGCCATTCTAACACAGATACGCAGTATTTT
CASSPRQGHSNTDTQYF
>NA|TRBJ2-7|TRBV5-8|NA
TGTGCCAGCAGCTCTAAACTCCACAGCCACTTCGAGCAGTACTTC
CASSSKLHSHFEQYF
>NA|TRBJ2-5|TRBV10-2|NA
TGCGCCAGCAGCGGGGAAGAGACCCAGTACTTC
CASSGEETQYF